A selection of T cell receptor beta chains follows, all from one sample in a study of blood T cell repertoires in COVID-19. TCRdb's copy holds only in-frame clones and misses some; the assay was immunoSEQ multiplex PCR. The top ten clones hold about 9.4% of a sample with about 140,000 clones, about three quarters of them seen once. The sample taken for sequencing was peripheral blood. These TCRs come from a woman between 45 and 65 years old with active or convalescent COVID-19. Each CDR3 is given with its conserved first and last residue. A D gene is named only where the DNA matches it firmly. Only some rows state a clone size, as once, few, many or a class for expanded clones.

. TRBD1 TRBJ2-2 TRBV3-1/TRBV3-2 TGTGCCAGCAGCCCCGGACAGGGGAGTGGCGGGGAGCTGTTTTTT CASSPGQGSGGELFF
. . TRBJ2-7 TRBV28 TGTGCCAGTACGAGTACTTTCTACGAGCAGTACTTC CASTSTFYEQYF
. . TRBJ1-3 TRBV6-2/TRBV6-3 TGTGCCAGCAGCCTAACAGGGTTCGGAAACACCATATATTTT CASSLTGFGNTIYF
. TRBD2 TRBJ2-7 TRBV28 TGTGCCAGCAGTTTATATCGGGGAGGGCCCAACGAGCAGTACTTC CASSLYRGGPNEQYF
. . TRBJ2-5 TRBV5-1 TGCGCCAGCAGCTTGGTTCTGGACCCTCGGGAAGGGACCCAGTACTTC CASSLVLDPREGTQYF
. . TRBJ2-2 TRBV5-5 TGTGCCAGCAGCACCCGGGACTCGAACACCGGGGAGCTGTTTTTT CASSTRDSNTGELFF
. TRBD2 TRBJ2-1 TRBV7-9 TGTGCCAGCGTTAGAGGACTAGCGGTTTACAATGAGCAGTTCTTC CASVRGLAVYNEQFF
. TRBD2 TRBJ2-1 TRBV4-2 TGTGCCAGCAGCCAAGCCCTTGGGGGGGTCCCCTACAATGAGCAGTTCTTC CASSQALGGVPYNEQFF
. TRBD1 TRBJ2-7 TRBV3-1/TRBV3-2 TGTGCCAGCACCCGCTCAGGGGGCGGGTACGAGCAGTACTTC CASTRSGGGYEQYF
. . TRBJ2-1 TRBV24-1 TGTGCCACCAGTGATGTTCCGACAGGGAGTGGGGGGACTAGCTCCTACAATGAGCAGTTCTTC CATSDVPTGSGGTSSYNEQFF
. TRBD1 TRBJ1-5 TRBV5-1 TGCGCCAGCAGCCCAGGGGGCGAACGCAATCAGCCCCAGCATTTT CASSPGGERNQPQHF
. . TRBJ2-3 TRBV19 TGTGCCAGTAGTATCAGGGGCACAGATACGCAGTATTTT CASSIRGTDTQYF
few . TRBJ2-1 TRBV21-1 TGTGCCAGCAGCAAAGGGCTAGCGGGCTACAATGAGCAGTTCTTC CASSKGLAGYNEQFF
. TRBD2 TRBJ2-2 TRBV28 TGTGCCAGCAGTTTACAGAAAGCGGGAGCCACCGGGGAGCTGTTTTTT CASSLQKAGATGELFF
. . TRBJ2-2 TRBV15 TGTGCCACCAGCATTCCGCTACAGGGAGACACCGGGGAGCTGTTTTTT CATSIPLQGDTGELFF
. . TRBJ2-1 TRBV6-5 TGTGCCAGCAGCCGGGGGGCTATCCAGTTCTTC CASSRGAIQFF
. TRBD1 TRBJ1-1 TRBV29-1 TGCAGCGCCCCGGGACAGGGGGTGAATGAAGCTTTCTTT CSAPGQGVNEAFF
. TRBD1 TRBJ1-1 TRBV19 TGTGCCAGTAGTCCCCGGGACAGGAGTAACACTGAAGCTTTCTTT CASSPRDRSNTEAFF
. . TRBJ2-1 TRBV23-1 TGCGCCAGCAGTCAATCGGGACTTCCCGACAATGAGCAGTTCTTC CASSQSGLPDNEQFF
. . TRBJ1-5 TRBV20-1 TGCAGTGCTAGTCGCAGGGATCAGCCCCAGCATTTT CSASRRDQPQHF
. . TRBJ1-5 TRBV28 TGTGCCAGCAGATTCGGGGGGGTCAGCAATCAGCCCCAGCATTTT CASRFGGVSNQPQHF
. TRBD1 TRBJ2-3 TRBV27 TGTGCCAGCGCGAACAGGGGGCCTATAGATACGCAGTATTTT CASANRGPIDTQYF
. . TRBJ2-2 TRBV7-2 TGTGCCAGCAGCTTCAGACCAGCTCAGGCTGGGGAGCTGTTTTTT CASSFRPAQAGELFF
. . TRBJ2-7 TRBV28 TGTGCCAGCAACGGGGATGTGTTATTCGAACGACCTCCATTCTCCTACGAGCAGTACTTC CASNGDVLFERPPFSYEQYF
. . TRBJ1-5 TRBV15 TGTGCCACCAGCAGAATGAGGCGGAGCAATCAGCCCCAGCATTTT CATSRMRRSNQPQHF
. . TRBJ2-1 TRBV7-9 TGTGCCAGCAGCTGGGGGCGGGTCGATGAGCAGTTCTTC CASSWGRVDEQFF
. . TRBJ1-2 TRBV12-3/TRBV12-4 TGTGCCACCCTACCACAGGGTAGCGATGGCTACACCTTC CATLPQGSDGYTF
. TRBD1 TRBJ1-1 TRBV3-1/TRBV3-2 TGTGCCAGCAGTCCTAGGACAGGGGGGAACACTGAAGCTTTCTTT CASSPRTGGNTEAFF
. . TRBJ2-7 TRBV7-9 TGTGCCAGCAGCTTTGGTACTAGCCTCTACGAGCAGTACTTC CASSFGTSLYEQYF
. TRBD1 TRBJ2-5 TRBV5-4 TGTGCCAGCAGCGCAGACAGGGGGGCTTTCGTGGGCCAAGAGACCCAGTACTTC CASSADRGAFVGQETQYF
once . TRBJ1-1 TRBV30 TGTGCCTACACGAAACAATTGAACACTGAAGCTTTCTTT CAYTKQLNTEAFF
once . TRBJ1-1 TRBV20-1 TGCAGTGCTAGTTATTGGACAGAGCGGGGCACTGAAGCTTTCTTT CSASYWTERGTEAFF
. TRBD2 TRBJ2-1 TRBV2 TGTGCCAGCAAGGGATCTAGCGGGGGGGACAATGAGCAGTTCTTC CASKGSSGGDNEQFF
few TRBD2 TRBJ2-5 TRBV9 TGTGCCAGCAGCCCGGGGACTAGCGTGCGGGAGACCCAGTACTTC CASSPGTSVRETQYF
. . TRBJ1-1 TRBV7-2 TGTGCCAGCAGCCTTGTTGCGGGGGGTCCTGAAGCTTTCTTT CASSLVAGGPEAFF
. TRBD1 TRBJ2-7 TRBV14 TGTGCCAGCAGCCAAGCGACAGGGGTAGGCGAGCAGTACTTC CASSQATGVGEQYF
. TRBD2 TRBJ2-3 TRBV7-6 TGTGCCAGCAGCTCCCTGGGGCTAGCGGGAGTGCAAGATACGCAGTATTTT CASSSLGLAGVQDTQYF
. TRBD1 TRBJ1-1 TRBV29-1 TGCAGCGTTGCATTGACAGGGGGTAACACTGAAGCTTTCTTT CSVALTGGNTEAFF